The 27 T cell receptor beta chains reported below all come from one sample, sequenced in a study of identifying expanded T cells in peripheral blood. Assay used: immunoSEQ multiplex PCR; TCRdb lists only in-frame clones, some missing. The table has about 100,000 clones, 85% to 90% seen once; the top ten hold approximately 4%. The specimen sequenced was blood. All receptors come from a person between 18 and 75 years old in good health.

This rearrangement joins TRBV30 to TRBJ1-1; 8 bases align to TRBD1. Germline CDR1 GTSNPN, CDR2 SVGIG (reference sequence). Unmatched junction bases numbered 11, after V lost 5 bases and J lost 6 bases. This CDR3 is 14 amino acids long. In DNA form, the CDR3 reads TGTGCCTGGGGCGGCCCCAGGGGGCGTTCTGAAGCTTTCTTT. It yields the protein CAWGGPRGRSEAFF.

The chain carries TRBV18 and TRBJ2-1; tentative D call: TRBD2 (6 bases). V lost 1 base and J 3 bases, leaving 16 bases between the germline ends. The CDR3 loop spans 17 amino acids. From germline, CDR1 is KGHSH and CDR2 LQKENI. CDR3 sequence reads: CASSPRVTGEDYNEQFF. As DNA, the CDR3 is TGTGCCAGCTCACCACGAGTAACCGGGGAGGACTACAATGAGCAGTTCTTC.

The rearrangement uses TRBV28 and TRBJ1-5; the match to TRBD1 covers 10 bases. CDR1 is MDHEN, CDR2 SYDVKM, per germline. V shed 6 bases and J 5 bases; nucleotides not matched to a gene: 16. The CDR3 has 18 amino acids. The CDR3, as DNA: TGTGCCAGCAGGCCTCCGGGACAGGGGCCGAGTAGGGATCAGCCCCAGCATTTT. Amino acid sequence: CASRPPGQGPSRDQPQHF.

CDR3 loop: CASASGGPSHEQYF. As DNA, the CDR3 is TGTGCCAGCGCCTCGGGGGGCCCATCCCACGAGCAGTACTTC. The chain couples TRBV6-5 to TRBJ2-7, with a possible D match to TRBD2 (7 bases). This CDR3 has 14 amino acids. V lost 8 bases, J lost 5 bases, and 19 bases lay in between. Germline V gene lookup returns CDR1 MNHEY and CDR2 SVGAGI.

This chain uses TRBV27 with TRBJ2-7; 12 positions agree with TRBD2. Losses at the gene ends were 4 bases for V and 2 bases for J; bases not matched to a gene: 3. The length of the CDR3 is 15 residues. In germline, CDR1 is MNHEY, CDR2 SMNVEV (reference sequence). The CDR3 spells CASSSSGGGPYEQYF. The CDR3 DNA reads as TGTGCCAGCAGTTCTAGCGGGGGGGGCCCCTACGAGCAGTACTTC.

The CDR3 loop reads CASSLWTSGVNEQFF. CDR3 bases: TGTGCCAGCAGTTTATGGACTAGCGGGGTAAATGAGCAGTTCTTC. V and J are TRBV27 and TRBJ2-1; TRBD2 matches 12 bases. The germline V gene encodes CDR1 MNHEY and CDR2 SMNVEV (reference sequence). With 1 base clipped from V and 7 bases from J, the junction kept 2 bases outside the gene matches. CDR3 length equals 15 residues.

The CDR3 nucleotides are TGTGCCAGTACCCTGGTTGGTCAGCCCCAGCATTTT. It specifies CASTLVGQPQHF. The chain recombines TRBV19 with TRBJ1-5; D unresolved. Trimming shortened V by 7 bases and J by 6 bases, and 10 bases separated the two germline ends. The germline CDR1 and CDR2 sequences are LNHDA and SQIVND (reference sequence). This CDR3 has 12 amino acids. Filled out from reference TRBV19 and TRBJ1-5, the complete variable domain reads DGGITQSPKYLFRKEGQNVTLSCEQNLNHDAMYWYRQDPGQGLRLIYYSQIVNDFQKGDIAEGYSVSREKKESFPLTVTSAQKNPTAFYLCASTLVGQPQHFGDGTRLSIL.

The J gene is TRBJ2-6, the V gene TRBV6-4; D is undetermined. CDR1 and CDR2 from the germline V gene are MRHNA and SNTAGT. This CDR3 spans 15 amino acids. Trimming took 8 bases from V and 0 from J, leaving 11 bases between them. The CDR3 nucleotides read TGTGCCAGCGGGTCGGGTGTCTCTGGGGCCAACGTCCTGACTTTC. Translation: CASGSGVSGANVLTF.

The chain is built from TRBV28 and TRBJ2-7, with D uncertain. This CDR3 region has 12 residues. Germline values: CDR1 MDHEN, CDR2 SYDVKM. Trimming shortened V by 2 bases and J by 6 bases, and 8 bases separated the two germline ends. CDR3 sequence (DNA): TGTGCCAGCAGTTTAGGGGATGCCGAGCAGTACTTC. This gives the protein CASSLGDAEQYF.

This clone was found a few times. The chain is built from TRBV29-1 and TRBJ2-3, with TRBD2 matching over 12 bases. Germline-derived CDR1 and CDR2 are SQVTM and ANQGSEA. V shed 8 bases, J shed 3 bases, and the junction held 21 bases outside the gene matches. This CDR3 is 19 amino acids long. The chain's CDR3 is CSSSIPPGTSGLATDTQYF. The DNA of the CDR3 is TGCAGCTCGAGTATACCTCCCGGGACTAGCGGGTTGGCGACAGATACGCAGTATTTT.

This chain connects TRBV30 to TRBJ1-4, with 9 nucleotides matching TRBD1. The CDR3 totals 13 residues. Germline V gives CDR1 GTSNPN, CDR2 SVGIG (reference sequence). Trimming at V came to 3 bases and at J to 8 bases, leaving 4 bases not matched to a gene. The CDR3 DNA sequence: TGTGCCTGGAGGGGGACAGGGAGGGAAAAACTGTTTTTT. Translated: CAWRGTGREKLFF.

The chain recombines TRBV5-1 with TRBJ2-7; 9 nucleotides align to TRBD2. Germline CDR1 SGHRS, CDR2 YFSETQ. With V trimmed by 2 bases and J by 3 bases, 6 bases remained unmatched. This CDR3 comprises 15 residues. The CDR3 DNA follows: TGCGCCAGCAGCTTAAATAGCGGGAGCTTCTACGAGCAGTACTTC. It codes for CASSLNSGSFYEQYF.

The genes are TRBV7-8 and TRBJ1-2, with 8 bases that match TRBD1. CDR1 and CDR2 from the germline V gene are SGHVS and FQNEAQ. The CDR3 loop spans 16 amino acids. Losses at the gene ends were 4 bases for V and 2 bases for J; bases not matched to a gene: 9. CDR3 in amino acids: CASSYRTGSANYGYTF. The CDR3 bases are TGTGCCAGCAGCTATAGGACAGGGTCGGCAAACTATGGCTACACCTTC. Variable domain in full (rest from reference TRBV7-8 and TRBJ1-2): GAGVSQSPRYKVAKRGQDVALRCDPISGHVSLFWYQQALGQGPEFLTYFQNEAQLDKSGLPSDRFFAERPEGSVSTLKIQRTQQEDSAVYLCASSYRTGSANYGYTFGSGTRLTVV.

This chain joins TRBV6-6 and TRBJ2-6; D is unresolved. Germline-derived CDR1 and CDR2 are MNHNY and SVGAGI (reference sequence). The CDR3 length is 15 residues. Trimming shortened V by 7 bases and J by 4 bases, and 14 bases separated the two germline ends. The CDR3 DNA reads as TGTGCCAGCACCCATAGGGTAGACGGGGCCAACGTCCTGACTTTC. It encodes CASTHRVDGANVLTF.

The CDR3 DNA sequence: TGTGCCAGCAGCCGAGGGACAGGCTCTAGCACAGATACGCAGTATTTT. This gives the protein CASSRGTGSSTDTQYF. The chain joins TRBV28 to TRBJ2-3, with 8 bases matching TRBD1. Germline CDR1 is MDHEN and CDR2 is SYDVKM. V shed 6 bases and J 0 bases; nucleotides not matched to a gene: 8. This CDR3 is built from 16 residues.

The chain recombines TRBV9 with TRBJ2-2; 7 nucleotides align to TRBD2. The V and J ends lost 1 base and 5 bases, in that order; junction bases with no gene match: 5. This CDR3 comprises 15 residues. CDR1 is SGDLS, CDR2 YYNGEE, per germline. The CDR3 here is CASSVTREGTGELFF. DNA of the CDR3: TGTGCCAGCAGCGTAACGAGGGAGGGGACCGGGGAGCTGTTTTTT.

The chain joins TRBV18 to TRBJ2-5; TRBD1 matches at 8 bases. The V and J ends lost 0 bases and 5 bases, in that order; junction bases with no gene match: 2. This CDR3 is built from 14 residues. Germline V gene data show CDR1 as KGHSH and CDR2 as LQKENI. The CDR3 DNA is TGTGCCAGCTCACCACCGACAGGGGAGGAGACCCAGTACTTC. It encodes CASSPPTGEETQYF.

The gene calls are TRBV7-3 and TRBJ2-3, with 8 bases aligning to TRBD2. J lost 5 bases, V lost 1 base, and 8 bases had no gene match. The germline gives CDR1 SGHTA, CDR2 FQGTGA. The CDR3 covers 16 residues. CDR3 sequence (DNA): TGTGCCAGCAGCTTAATTCCAGCGGGAGCCGAAGATACGCAGTATTTT. This sequence encodes CASSLIPAGAEDTQYF.

V is TRBV5-5 and J is TRBJ1-5; D is undetermined. Between the trimmed V and J ends, which lost 0 bases and 4 bases, there was a span of 5 bases. The CDR3 covers 13 residues. Germline V gene sequence: CDR1 SGHKS, CDR2 YYEKEE (reference sequence). In DNA form, the CDR3 reads TGTGCCAGCAGCTTGGACAGAAATCAGCCCCAGCATTTT. It yields the protein CASSLDRNQPQHF.

The rearrangement links TRBV27 to TRBJ1-5; D might be TRBD1 (5 bases). The V gene lost 3 bases and the J gene lost 3 bases, with 6 bases spanning the gap. The CDR3 totals 13 residues. CDR1 MNHEY and CDR2 SMNVEV come from the germline V gene (reference sequence). In nucleotides, the CDR3 is TGTGCCAGCAGTTTTGGGACCAATCAGCCCCAGCATTTT. Residues: CASSFGTNQPQHF.

J is TRBJ2-2 and V is TRBV4-2; 13 bases agree with TRBD2. The CDR3 has 16 amino acids. Per germline, CDR1 LGHNA and CDR2 YNFKEQ. The V and J ends lost 3 bases and 7 bases, in that order; junction bases with no gene match: 5. This CDR3 reads CASSHGTSGEVGELFF. As DNA, the CDR3 is TGTGCCAGCAGCCACGGGACTAGCGGGGAGGTCGGGGAGCTGTTTTTT.

The rearrangement uses TRBV9 and TRBJ1-1, with D unresolved. The V end lost 4 bases, the J end lost 2 bases, and 6 bases lay between the germline ends. The CDR3 is 12 residues long. Germline values: CDR1 SGDLS, CDR2 YYNGEE. CDR3 region: CASSPTNTEAFF. CDR3 in DNA: TGTGCCAGCAGCCCGACTAACACTGAAGCTTTCTTT. Full variable domain (missing parts from reference TRBV9 and TRBJ1-1): DSGVTQTPKHLITATGQRVTLRCSPRSGDLSVYWYQQSLDQGLQFLIQYYNGEERAKGNILERFSAQQFPDLHSELNLSSLELGDSALYFCASSPTNTEAFFGQGTRLTVV.

The gene calls are TRBV11-1 and TRBJ1-2, with 9 bases identical to TRBD1. Per the germline V gene, CDR1 is SGHAT and CDR2 is FQDESV (reference sequence). V gave up 5 bases and J gave up 8 bases; unmatched junction bases: 12. This CDR3 contains 15 residues. The CDR3 loop reads CASSPFAGQGMGYTF. Written as DNA, the CDR3 is TGTGCCAGCAGCCCCTTCGCGGGACAGGGAATGGGCTACACCTTC. Based on the CDR3 plus reference TRBV11-1 and TRBJ1-2, the full variable domain is EAEVAQSPRYKITEKSQAVAFWCDPISGHATLYWYRQILGQGPELLVQFQDESVVDDSQLPKDRFSAERLKGVDSTLKIQPAELGDSAMYLCASSPFAGQGMGYTFGSGTRLTVV.

The gene calls are TRBV28 and TRBJ1-3, with no clear D. V dropped 6 bases and J dropped 0 bases, with 9 bases sitting between them. CDR1 and CDR2 from the germline V gene are MDHEN and SYDVKM. The CDR3 contains 14 residues. The CDR3 DNA sequence: TGTGCCAGCAGAGCGATGAGCTCTGGAAACACCATATATTTT. Its translation: CASRAMSSGNTIYF.

The chain recombines TRBV28 with TRBJ1-1; D is unresolved. The CDR3 loop spans 12 amino acids. V was clipped by 6 bases and J by 11 bases, with 16 bases between them. Germline values: CDR1 MDHEN, CDR2 SYDVKM. The CDR3 loop reads CASSLDRSGAFF. DNA for the CDR3: TGTGCCAGCAGCCTTGACCGCAGCGGGGCTTTCTTT. Variable domain in full (rest from reference TRBV28 and TRBJ1-1): DVKVTQSSRYLVKRTGEKVFLECVQDMDHENMFWYRQDPGLGLRLIYFSYDVKMKEKGDIPEGYSVSREKKERFSLILESASTNQTSMYLCASSLDRSGAFFGQGTRLTVV.

This chain connects TRBV6-1 to TRBJ2-4, with TRBD1 as a possible D gene (5 bases). The V and J ends lost 2 bases and 3 bases respectively, with 11 bases between them. There are 15 residues in the CDR3. The V gene's germline CDR1 is MNHNS and CDR2 SASEGT. This CDR3 is CASSELREGKNIQYF. The CDR3 bases are TGTGCCAGCAGTGAACTCAGGGAAGGCAAAAACATTCAGTACTTC.

J is TRBJ2-3 and V is TRBV4-3, with TRBD2 matching over 11 bases. Trimming removed 3 bases from V and 3 bases from J; junction bases left unmatched: 11. CDR1 is LGHNA and CDR2 is YSLEER in the germline V gene. The CDR3 runs 18 residues. The CDR3, as DNA: TGCGCCAGCAGCCAGGGTAGCGGGAGGGCCCTGTCGACAGATACGCAGTATTTT. This sequence encodes CASSQGSGRALSTDTQYF.